This T cell receptor beta chain was sequenced during a study of human T cells and chemical hapten exposure. Study-wide background: Patients got weekly scalp diphenylcyclopropenone doses over the roughly 22-week study. TCR yields differed between samples (mainly from small differences in pooled library volume).

TCRdb passed the RACE reads through MiXCR, listing each CDR3 protein once. The table has under 90,000 distinct CDR3 sequences, 8.5% seen once. The germline V and J ends were trimmed by 4 bases and 7 bases, with 12 bases remaining between them. CDR3 size: 13 residues. Germline V gives CDR1 SGDLS, CDR2 YYNGEE. Study findings and constraints: Expanded TCRs created a significantly greater count of big CDR3 similarity clusters than controls did. There was no change with DPC sensitization in TCRs above 1 in 1000 frequency.

Remarks on this clonotype: Antigen: not known.

As for time point: patch test 2, 6 weeks after DPC sensitization. Treatment here: therapeutic diphenylcyclopropenone sensitization with weekly scalp DPC. The source material was whole blood, sampled in connection with sensitization to the hapten diphenylcyclopropenone (DPC). The clonotype originates from a woman aged 45-65 years with alopecia areata. Some clones in this sample may be carry-over from other donors' samples. The gene calls are TRBV9 and TRBJ1-5; D possibly corresponds to TRBD1 (6 bases). CDR3 bases: TGTGCCAGCAGCAGGACAGAGGGACAGCCCCAGCATTTT. It specifies CASSRTEGQPQHF.